The 9 T cell receptor beta chains in this list originate from one sample, sequenced in a study of regulatory T cells in long-lasting Graves disease. This sample's time point: newly diagnosed GD, antithyroid drugs for less than 3 months. PBMC RNA was the source of the TCR library. Both iRepertoire HTBI primers and Arm-PCR of CDR3 regions were used to build the TCR beta libraries. TCRdb ran MiXCR on the multiplex PCR reads and lists one entry per CDR3 protein. The sample yields about 370,000 distinct CDR3 sequences, less than 20% seen once. Sequencing was performed on peripheral blood mononuclear cells (PBMCs), taken at new diagnosis, from a patient treated with antithyroid drugs. The receptors originated from a female donor with Graves disease.

The rearrangement joins TRBV11-2 to TRBJ2-3; D gene unclear. Germline V CDR1 and CDR2: SGHAT, FQNNGV. The CDR3 loop spans 18 amino acids. V was cut by 6 bases and J by 4 bases, with 26 bases left in between. CDR3 bases: TGTGCCAGCAGGCCCCCGCCAAAGAAGGACCTCGATTCAGATACGCAGTATTTT. This translates into CASRPPPKKDLDSDTQYF. Full variable domain (rest looked up from reference TRBV11-2 and TRBJ2-3): EAGVAQSPRYKIIEKRQSVAFWCNPISGHATLYWYQQILGQGPKLLIQFQNNGVVDDSQLPKDRFSAERLKGVDSTLKIQPAKLEDSAVYLCASRPPPKKDLDSDTQYFGPGTRLTVL.

This clonotype has at least ten counts. J is TRBJ2-1 and V is TRBV14; a possible D gene is TRBD2 (5 bases). The V end lost 4 bases, the J end lost 3 bases, and 16 bases lay between the germline ends. The CDR3 loop spans 16 amino acids. CDR1 and CDR2 (germline): SGHDN, FVKESK. DNA of the CDR3: TGTGCCAGCAGCCCCTTCACTAGTATAGGCTACAATGAGCAGTTCTTC. Protein: CASSPFTSIGYNEQFF.

This clonotype was observed at least ten times. The V and J genes are TRBV5-1 and TRBJ1-2, with a weak D call TRBD1 (6 bases). The CDR3 extends over 15 amino acids. V was shortened by 2 bases and J by 4 bases, with 15 bases between the two germline ends. Germline loops: CDR1 SGHRS, CDR2 YFSETQ. The CDR3 DNA is TGCGCCAGCAGCTTACCGGGGGCGCGGGGCTATGGCTACACCTTC. Translated, it gives CASSLPGARGYGYTF.

The chain uses TRBV19 and TRBJ1-1; D is perhaps TRBD1 (6 bases). The CDR3 covers 14 residues. V gave up 7 bases and J gave up 6 bases, with 18 bases separating them. Germline V gives CDR1 LNHDA, CDR2 SQIVND (reference sequence). The DNA for the CDR3 is TGTGCCAGTAACACCGGACAGTTTGTAGCTGAAGCTTTCTTT. Its protein is CASNTGQFVAEAFF. Drawing the rest from reference TRBV19 and TRBJ1-1, the complete variable domain is DGGITQSPKYLFRKEGQNVTLSCEQNLNHDAMYWYRQDPGQGLRLIYYSQIVNDFQKGDIAEGYSVSREKKESFPLTVTSAQKNPTAFYLCASNTGQFVAEAFFGQGTRLTVV.

The chain couples TRBV20-1 to TRBJ2-1; tentatively, D is TRBD2 (5 bases). Trimming took 4 bases from V and 8 from J, leaving 21 bases between them. The CDR3 is 15 residues long. The germline V gene has CDR1 DFQATT and CDR2 SNEGSKA (reference sequence). In DNA form, the CDR3 reads TGCAGTGCTAACCCTGGAGGACCCGCCTTGGATGAGCAGTTCTTC. This encodes CSANPGGPALDEQFF.

At least ten counts were recorded for this clonotype. V gene TRBV5-6 combines with J gene TRBJ1-2; 7 positions agree with TRBD1. The trim removed 4 bases at V and 4 bases at J, leaving 10 bases unmatched. This CDR3 has 15 residues. Looked up from germline, CDR1 is SGHDT and CDR2 is YYEEEE. CDR3 DNA sequence: TGTGCCAGCAGCCCCGAGGGGGCGCCGGGCTATGGCTACACCTTC. It codes for CASSPEGAPGYGYTF.

V is TRBV3-1 and J is TRBJ1-4; unclear D gene. CDR1 and CDR2 (germline): LGHDT, YNNKEL (reference sequence). The CDR3 is made up of 16 amino acids. The V gene lost 5 bases and the J gene lost 7 bases, with 20 bases spanning the gap. Here the CDR3 reads CASSTSLQLEREKLFF. The CDR3 nucleotides are TGTGCCAGCAGCACAAGCTTACAGCTCGAGCGTGAAAAACTGTTTTTT.

This clonotype was detected many times. The genes are TRBV7-2 and TRBJ2-7, with 7 bases matching TRBD2. CDR1 and CDR2 (germline): SGHTA, FQGNSA. The CDR3 spans 15 residues. The trim removed 3 bases at V and 2 bases at J, leaving 7 bases unmatched. CDR3 sequence: CASSLVAGAAYEQYF. The CDR3 DNA follows: TGTGCCAGCAGCTTGGTGGCGGGAGCGGCCTACGAGCAGTACTTC.

V is TRBV5-5 and J is TRBJ2-4; 11 bases agree with TRBD2. The CDR3 loop spans 16 amino acids. J gave up 6 bases and V 4 bases, and 9 bases lay outside the gene matches. Germline lookup yields CDR1 SGHKS and CDR2 YYEKEE (reference sequence). This CDR3 is CASSPIAGGPVNIQYF. The CDR3 DNA reads as TGTGCCAGCAGCCCGATAGCGGGGGGGCCCGTAAACATTCAGTACTTC.